This passage covers 21 T cell receptor beta chains from one sample sequenced in a study of post-analysis software for immune sequencing data. Study findings and constraints: Included in a set of 5 or 6 TRBV segments more frequent in patients than controls were TRBV5-6, TRBV5-1 and TRBV20-1.

TCR beta cDNA libraries had unique molecular identifiers. TCRdb redid the calling of the PCR reads with MiXCR, one entry per CDR3 protein. The repertoire holds approximately 630,000 distinct CDR3 sequences, approximately 60% seen once, with 11% in the top ten. Their target antigens are unknown. Specimen: blood. These receptors originate from a girl under 10 years old with multiple sclerosis.

This chain joins TRBV5-1 and TRBJ2-7, with 7 bases that match TRBD1. V gave up 0 bases and J gave up 3 bases; unmatched junction bases: 12. Germline V lookup: CDR1 SGHRS, CDR2 YFSETQ. This CDR3 spans 17 amino acids. The CDR3 DNA follows: TGCGCCAGCAGCTTGGCCGAAGTAGGGGGCGGACTCTACGAGCAGTACTTC. Its translation: CASSLAEVGGGLYEQYF.

The J gene is TRBJ2-4, the V gene TRBV5-1; 7 nucleotides align to TRBD1. This CDR3 has 16 residues. CDR1 and CDR2 (germline): SGHRS, YFSETQ. The V gene end was trimmed by 0 bases and the J gene end by 1 base; junction bases not matched to a gene: 4. CDR3 region: CASSLEQGEAKNIQYF. For the CDR3, the DNA is TGCGCCAGCAGCTTGGAGCAGGGGGAGGCCAAAAACATTCAGTACTTC.

The CDR3 coding sequence is TGTGCCAGCAGCTTATCCCAGGGGGCAAGAAACATTCAGTACTTC. This sequence encodes CASSLSQGARNIQYF. This chain connects TRBV7-2 to TRBJ2-4; TRBD1 matches at 8 bases. J gave up 6 bases and V 2 bases, and 6 bases lay outside the gene matches. The CDR3 runs to 15 residues. Germline V lookup: CDR1 SGHTA, CDR2 FQGNSA.

The rearrangement links TRBV7-2 to TRBJ2-5, with TRBD2 as a possible D gene (7 bases). Judging by the DNA end, TRBJ2-7 fits better; the J call may be wrong. CDR3 size: 15 residues. Germline assignment: CDR1 SGHTA and CDR2 FQGNSA. The CDR3 region is CASSGGAGYTYEQYF. The CDR3 DNA reads TGTGCCAGCAGCGGGGGGGCAGGATACACCTACGAGCAGTACTTC.

Only a few counts were recorded for this clonotype. The rearrangement links TRBV6-2 or TRBV6-3 to TRBJ2-7; 7 bases agree with TRBD2. The CDR3 contains 14 residues. The V and J ends lost 0 bases and 7 bases, in that order; junction bases with no gene match: 6. Per the germline V gene, CDR1 is MNHEY and CDR2 is SVGEGT. This CDR3 is CASSYSETGGEQYF. The CDR3 DNA reads TGTGCCAGCAGTTACTCCGAGACGGGGGGAGAGCAGTACTTC.

This clonotype was observed a handful of times. The chain combines TRBV6-6 with TRBJ2-4; TRBD1 matches 7 bases. Germline V gene sequence: CDR1 MNHNY, CDR2 SVGAGI (reference sequence). The ends lost 6 bases at V and 11 bases at J; junction bases unmatched: 16. The CDR3 runs to 15 residues. DNA of the CDR3: TGTGCCAGCAGCCCGACAGGGAGTTCGTTAGGGGTTCAGTACTTC. This sequence encodes CASSPTGSSLGVQYF.

This chain links TRBV20-1 with TRBJ2-5; 10 bases map to TRBD2. In germline, CDR1 is DFQATT, CDR2 SNEGSKA (reference sequence). This CDR3 has 14 residues. The ends lost 6 bases at V and 1 base at J; junction bases unmatched: 5. CDR3 residues: CSANPSGSQETQYF. DNA for the CDR3: TGCAGTGCCAATCCTAGCGGGAGCCAAGAGACCCAGTACTTC.

The genes are TRBV20-1 and TRBJ2-7; TRBD2 might be the D (7 bases). The length of the CDR3 is 15 residues. V gave up 0 bases and J gave up 2 bases, with 14 bases separating them. Germline loops: CDR1 DFQATT, CDR2 SNEGSKA (reference sequence). The CDR3 DNA sequence: TGCAGTGCTAGAGAGGGTAGAGGGGGGGCCTACGAGCAGTACTTC. Translation: CSAREGRGGAYEQYF.

The rearrangement uses TRBV6-2 or TRBV6-3 and TRBJ2-1; D is possibly TRBD1 (6 bases). Germline CDR1 is MNHEY and CDR2 is SVGEGT. The CDR3 is 13 residues long. V lost 5 bases and J lost 3, with 8 bases in between. CDR3 sequence (DNA): TGTGCCAGCAGTCGACAGGTCTACAATGAGCAGTTCTTC. It encodes CASSRQVYNEQFF.

This clonotype was seen more than once but under ten times. This sequence joins TRBV28 and TRBJ2-7, with a possible D match to TRBD2 (6 bases). The CDR3 runs to 13 residues. Per the germline V gene, CDR1 is MDHEN and CDR2 is SYDVKM. Deletions cut 10 bases from V and 3 bases from J, with 16 bases between. In DNA form, the CDR3 reads TGTGCCACCTTGAGCGGGTCCGACTACGAGCAGTACTTC. Amino acid sequence: CATLSGSDYEQYF.

In regard to this clonotype: The junction does not match germline at one end; this may be a read error. The chain recombines TRBV7-2 with TRBJ1-4; TRBD1 aligns across 7 bases. CDR1 and CDR2 from the germline V gene are SGHTA and FQGNSA. The length of the CDR3 is 14 residues. CDR3 bases: TGTGCCGGCAGCTTAGGAACAGGGGATGAAAAACTGTTTTTT. Translating gives CAGSLGTGDEKLFF.

The V gene is TRBV9, the J gene TRBJ2-1; 7 bases match TRBD1. This CDR3 has 14 residues. Germline V gives CDR1 SGDLS, CDR2 YYNGEE. Germline trimming cut 4 bases from V and 5 bases from J; bases unmatched to any gene: 6. CDR3 nucleotide sequence: TGTGCCAGCAGCCCTCGACAGGGACACAATGAGCAGTTCTTC. It is translated as CASSPRQGHNEQFF.

The chain uses TRBV27 and TRBJ2-7, with 7 nucleotides matching TRBD2. Germline-derived CDR1 and CDR2 are MNHEY and SMNVEV (reference sequence). The V segment lost 10 bases and the J segment 0 bases; nucleotides outside the gene matches: 9. The CDR3 runs to 14 residues. The DNA of the CDR3 is TGTGCCACCTCACCCTGGGAGGGCTCCTACGAGCAGTACTTC. Its translation is CATSPWEGSYEQYF.

The chain combines TRBV29-1 with TRBJ2-5, with D possibly matching TRBD1 (5 bases). V lost 5 bases, J lost 5 bases, and 12 bases lay in between. Looked up from germline, CDR1 is SQVTM and CDR2 is ANQGSEA. The CDR3 spans 12 residues. The CDR3 sequence is CSVLTEVETQYF. For the CDR3, the DNA is TGCAGCGTTCTGACAGAAGTGGAGACCCAGTACTTC. The full variable domain, completed using reference TRBV29-1 and TRBJ2-5, is SAVISQKPSRDICQRGTSLTIQCQVDSQVTMMFWYRQQPGQSLTLIATANQGSEATYESGFVIDKFPISRPNLTFSTLTVSNMSPEDSSIYLCSVLTEVETQYFGPGTRLLVL.

This clonotype has just one count. This chain links TRBV20-1 with TRBJ2-7, with 8 bases matching TRBD1. Per the germline V gene, CDR1 is DFQATT and CDR2 is SNEGSKA (reference sequence). The CDR3 runs 13 residues. The ends lost 4 bases at V and 2 bases at J; junction bases unmatched: 4. The CDR3, as DNA: TGCAGTGCTACGGACAGGGCCGCCTACGAGCAGTACTTC. Protein sequence: CSATDRAAYEQYF.

The V and J genes are TRBV20-1 and TRBJ2-1; 8 bases are a match to TRBD2. Per the germline V gene, CDR1 is DFQATT and CDR2 is SNEGSKA (reference sequence). V was pared by 8 bases and J by 2 bases, with 2 bases of the junction left unmatched. The CDR3 totals 12 residues. DNA for the CDR3: TGCAGTCCAGCGGGAGCCTACAATGAGCAGTTCTTC. It codes for CSPAGAYNEQFF.

This clonotype was observed a handful of times. The chain has TRBV19 and TRBJ2-7; no clear D gene. CDR1 and CDR2 from the germline V gene are LNHDA and SQIVND (reference sequence). The CDR3 runs 11 residues. The V end lost 8 bases, the J end lost 4 bases, and 9 bases lay between the germline ends. The CDR3 protein is CASRAGYEQYF. The CDR3, as DNA: TGTGCCAGTCGGGCCGGATACGAGCAGTACTTC.

This clonotype was seen more than once but under ten times. The J gene is TRBJ2-5, the V gene TRBV21-1; TRBD2 was called by the table and not checked on the DNA. With the DNA end fitting TRBJ2-7 better, the J assignment may be wrong. TRBV21-1 represents a pseudogene. The CDR3 consists of 16 residues. The CDR3 sequence is CASSKAPRTSIIEQYF. The CDR3 DNA is TGTGCCAGCAGCAAAGCCCCCAGGACTAGCATCATCGAGCAGTACTTC.

This clonotype was counted once. The gene calls are TRBV7-9 and TRBJ2-1; 7 bases are shared with TRBD1. From germline, CDR1 is SEHNR and CDR2 FQNEAQ (reference sequence). Trimming cost V 1 base and J 10 bases; bases outside gene matches: 10. The CDR3 extends over 15 amino acids. CDR3 nucleotide sequence: TGTGCCAGCAGCTTAGAAGGGGGTCGGACAGGAGAGCAGTTCTTC. Translating it yields CASSLEGGRTGEQFF.

This sequence joins TRBV6-5 and TRBJ1-1; D is perhaps TRBD1 (6 bases). V shed 2 bases and J shed 7 bases, with 17 bases lying between them. Germline V gene data show CDR1 as MNHEY and CDR2 as SVGAGI. The CDR3 length is 15 residues. The chain's CDR3 is CASSYTNRVLGEAFF. In DNA, the CDR3 is TGTGCCAGCAGTTACACCAACAGGGTACTAGGTGAAGCTTTCTTT.

The chain links TRBV5-1 to TRBJ2-7; unclear D gene. V was cut by 4 bases and J by 2 bases, with 13 bases left in between. Germline lookup yields CDR1 SGHRS and CDR2 YFSETQ. The CDR3 is made up of 14 amino acids. The CDR3 loop reads CASSTLGETYEQYF. The DNA of the CDR3 is TGCGCCAGCAGCACTTTGGGCGAGACCTACGAGCAGTACTTC.